Included here is one T cell receptor (beta chain) sequence, with context. Its target is not known. Donors included only healthy HIV-negative adults lacking recent acute infections or vaccinations. The sample comes from a study of shared clonotypes between healthy human individuals. The length of the CDR3 is 17 residues. V was shortened by 5 bases and J by 2 bases, with 21 bases between the two germline ends. Germline V gene sequence: CDR1 MDHEN, CDR2 SYDVKM. The study's findings and limits: Rarefaction revealed incomplete sorted-subset sequencing despite large depth.

Replicate PCRs from sorted subsets contained about 0.2 ug DNA, which is around 29,000 T cell genomes. The data were produced by immunoSEQ multiplex PCR, yet TCRdb's version contains in-frame clones alone and is incomplete. The sample records about 1.4 million clones, over 95% being singletons. Sequenced input: naive CD4+ T cells sorted from blood. Subset meaning: CD45RA+ positively selected. This sequence joins TRBV28 and TRBJ1-2, with a possible D match to TRBD1 (5 bases). This receptor was identified in a man aged 25 to 40 in good health. The CDR3 DNA follows: TGTGCCAGCAGTCCCCACTCCTTCGTCGGGGGGAACTATGGCTACACCTTC. Translated: CASSPHSFVGGNYGYTF.